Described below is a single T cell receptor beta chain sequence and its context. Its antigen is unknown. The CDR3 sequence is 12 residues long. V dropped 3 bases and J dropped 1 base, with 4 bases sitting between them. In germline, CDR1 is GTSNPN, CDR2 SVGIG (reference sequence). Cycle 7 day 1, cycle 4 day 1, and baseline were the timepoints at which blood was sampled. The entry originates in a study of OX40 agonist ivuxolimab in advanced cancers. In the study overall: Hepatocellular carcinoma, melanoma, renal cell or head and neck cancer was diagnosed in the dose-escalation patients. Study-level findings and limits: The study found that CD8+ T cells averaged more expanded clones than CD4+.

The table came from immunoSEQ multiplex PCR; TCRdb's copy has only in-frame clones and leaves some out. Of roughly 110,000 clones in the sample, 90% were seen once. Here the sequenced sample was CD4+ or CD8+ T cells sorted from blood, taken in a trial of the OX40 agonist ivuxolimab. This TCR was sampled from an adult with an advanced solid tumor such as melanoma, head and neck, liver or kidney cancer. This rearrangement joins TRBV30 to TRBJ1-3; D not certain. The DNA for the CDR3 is TGTGCCTGGAGGACTTCTGGAAACACCATATATTTT. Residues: CAWRTSGNTIYF.